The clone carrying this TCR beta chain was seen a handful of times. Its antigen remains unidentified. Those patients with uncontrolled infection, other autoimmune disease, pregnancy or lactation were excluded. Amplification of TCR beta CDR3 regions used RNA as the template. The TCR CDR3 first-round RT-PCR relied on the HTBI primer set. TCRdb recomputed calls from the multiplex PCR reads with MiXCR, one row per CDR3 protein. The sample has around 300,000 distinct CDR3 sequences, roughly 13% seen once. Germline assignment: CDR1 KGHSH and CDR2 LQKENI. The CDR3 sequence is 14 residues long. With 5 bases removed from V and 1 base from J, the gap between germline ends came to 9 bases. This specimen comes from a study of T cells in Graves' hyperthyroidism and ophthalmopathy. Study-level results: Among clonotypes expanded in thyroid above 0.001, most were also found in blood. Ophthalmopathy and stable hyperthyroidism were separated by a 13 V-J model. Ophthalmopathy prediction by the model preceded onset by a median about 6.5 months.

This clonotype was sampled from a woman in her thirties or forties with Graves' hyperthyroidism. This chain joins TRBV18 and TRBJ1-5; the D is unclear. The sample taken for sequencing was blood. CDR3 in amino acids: CASSSAESNQPQHF. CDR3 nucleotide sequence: TGTGCCAGCTCATCGGCGGAGAGCAATCAGCCCCAGCATTTT. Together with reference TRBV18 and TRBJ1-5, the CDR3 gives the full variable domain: NAGVMQNPRHLVRRRGQEARLRCSPMKGHSHVYWYRQLPEEGLKFMVYLQKENIIDESGMPKERFSAEFPKEGPSILRIQQVVRGDSAAYFCASSSAESNQPQHFGDGTRLSIL.